These 14 T cell receptor beta chains share one sample of origin, sequenced in a study of CD8+CD57+ T cells in acquired aplastic anemia. Using genomic DNA as the template, TCR beta VDJ and CDR3 profiling was carried out. MiXCR, run by TCRdb on the reads, gives a single entry per CDR3 protein. The table records 260,000 or so distinct CDR3 sequences, roughly half of them present only once. The sequenced patients had an expansion of CD8+CD57+ cells seen by flow cytometry. Sequencing used sorted CD4+, CD8+, or CD8+CD57+ T cells (not recorded which) from PBMCs. These receptors all stem from a human donor with aplastic anemia.

This clonotype was counted at least ten times. CDR3 amino acids: CASSASGITDTQYF. As DNA, the CDR3 is TGTGCCAGCAGCGCTAGCGGCATCACAGATACGCAGTATTTT. The chain uses TRBV9 and TRBJ2-3; 7 nucleotides match TRBD2. Germline V gives CDR1 SGDLS, CDR2 YYNGEE. V trimming: 3 bases; J trimming: 2 bases; junction bases outside the gene matches: 3. This CDR3 is built from 14 residues.

This clonotype was observed at least ten times. This sequence joins TRBV5-8 and TRBJ1-1, with a possible D match to TRBD1 (6 bases). Deletions cut 0 bases from V and 6 bases from J, with 12 bases between. Germline loops: CDR1 SGHTS, CDR2 YDEGEE. There are 14 residues in the CDR3. This CDR3 reads CASSLVGGRPEAFF. The CDR3 DNA sequence: TGTGCCAGCAGCTTGGTTGGGGGGCGCCCTGAAGCTTTCTTT.

The chain employs TRBV29-1 and TRBJ1-1; 12 bases map to TRBD1. Germline trimming cut 4 bases from V and 6 bases from J; bases unmatched to any gene: 12. The CDR3 loop spans 16 amino acids. Germline V gene lookup returns CDR1 SQVTM and CDR2 ANQGSEA. The CDR3 nucleotides are TGCAGCGTTGTGCTCCGGGACAGGGGGCCCGCTGCTGAAGCTTTCTTT. Residues: CSVVLRDRGPAAEAFF. Full variable domain (outside the CDR3, taken from reference TRBV29-1 and TRBJ1-1): SAVISQKPSRDICQRGTSLTIQCQVDSQVTMMFWYRQQPGQSLTLIATANQGSEATYESGFVIDKFPISRPNLTFSTLTVSNMSPEDSSIYLCSVVLRDRGPAAEAFFGQGTRLTVV.

The CDR3 protein is CASSLNGGRNEDEQYF. The CDR3 DNA follows: TGTGCCAGCAGCCTAAACGGGGGGCGGAACGAGGACGAGCAGTACTTC. The chain carries TRBV7-6 and TRBJ2-7; maybe TRBD2 (7 bases). V was shortened by 5 bases and J by 5 bases, with 22 bases between the two germline ends. CDR3 size: 16 residues. Germline V gives CDR1 SGHVS, CDR2 FNYEAQ.

The chain couples TRBV7-8 to TRBJ2-7, with D maybe TRBD1 (6 bases). The CDR3 has 13 amino acids. The V gene's germline CDR1 is SGHVS and CDR2 FQNEAQ. V gave up 8 bases and J gave up 3 bases, with 14 bases separating them. CDR3 coding DNA: TGTGCCAGCTCCCGGGACATGGGCTACGAGCAGTACTTC. Translating gives CASSRDMGYEQYF.

Details on this clonotype: A much larger clone lies one base from this, so it may be a read error. The chain joins TRBV7-9 to TRBJ2-2; D remains unclear. The CDR3 contains 13 residues. Looked up from germline, CDR1 is SEHNR and CDR2 is FQNEAQ (reference sequence). V lost 1 base and J lost 6, with 6 bases in between. The CDR3 region is CASSLDLAGELFF. The CDR3, as DNA: TGTGCCAGCAGCTTAGATCTAGCCGGGGAGCTGTTTTTT.

The rearrangement joins TRBV6-5 to TRBJ1-1; 9 bases are shared with TRBD1. Germline values: CDR1 MNHEY, CDR2 SVGAGI. Trimming cost V 6 bases and J 8 bases; bases outside gene matches: 7. The CDR3 is made up of 13 amino acids. CDR3 loop: CASRLGTGQEAFF. Here the CDR3 DNA reads TGTGCCAGCAGACTGGGGACAGGGCAAGAAGCTTTCTTT.

The chain combines TRBV7-9 with TRBJ2-7; D is possibly TRBD2 (6 bases). Trimming pared 4 bases from V and 9 bases from J, leaving 22 bases between. The CDR3 extends over 15 amino acids. Germline V gives CDR1 SEHNR, CDR2 FQNEAQ (reference sequence). The CDR3 sequence: CASSYLRGTPGMQYF. CDR3 nucleotides: TGTGCCAGCAGCTACCTGCGCGGGACCCCCGGAATGCAGTACTTC. The entire variable domain, with the rest obtained from reference TRBV7-9 and TRBJ2-7, is as follows: DTGVSQNPRHKITKRGQNVTFRCDPISEHNRLYWYRQTLGQGPEFLTYFQNEAQLEKSRLLSDRFSAERPKGSFSTLEIQRTEQGDSAMYLCASSYLRGTPGMQYFGPGTRLTVT.

The rearrangement uses TRBV15 and TRBJ1-1, with a weak D call TRBD1 (6 bases). The V and J ends lost 1 base and 10 bases respectively, with 16 bases between them. The CDR3 has 14 residues. Germline CDR1 is LNHNV and CDR2 is YYDKDF (reference sequence). CDR3 nucleotides: TGTGCCACCAGCAGAGGGACAGCGCTTGGGGGAGCTTTCTTT. Translation gives CATSRGTALGGAFF. Full variable domain (rest looked up from reference TRBV15 and TRBJ1-1): DAMVIQNPRYQVTQFGKPVTLSCSQTLNHNVMYWYQQKSSQAPKLLFHYYDKDFNNEADTPDNFQSRRPNTSFCFLDIRSPGLGDTAMYLCATSRGTALGGAFFGQGTRLTVV.

Written as DNA, the CDR3 is TGTGCCAGCAGTCACAGGGGCGGTCAGCCCCAGCATTTT. It is translated as CASSHRGGQPQHF. The chain recombines TRBV6-5 with TRBJ1-5; 7 positions match TRBD1. The CDR3 contains 13 residues. CDR1 and CDR2 from the germline V gene are MNHEY and SVGAGI. After removal of 5 bases from V and 6 bases from J, the junction contained 4 bases not matched to a gene.

The gene calls are TRBV14 and TRBJ2-3, with TRBD2 matching over 9 bases. V shed 8 bases, J shed 3 bases, and the junction held 9 bases outside the gene matches. The CDR3 is 15 residues long. The germline V gene has CDR1 SGHDN and CDR2 FVKESK. The CDR3 DNA sequence: TGTGCCAGCGGTCGAGCGGGGGGCATAACAGATACGCAGTATTTT. Translation: CASGRAGGITDTQYF.

The rearrangement uses TRBV4-2 and TRBJ2-7; D possibly corresponds to TRBD2 (5 bases). Trimming shortened V by 1 base and J by 5 bases, and 12 bases separated the two germline ends. The germline CDR1 and CDR2 sequences are LGHNA and YNFKEQ. The CDR3 has 14 amino acids. CDR3 bases: TGTGCCAGCAGCCAAGGCGGAGGAGGCCACGAGCAGTACTTC. This translates into CASSQGGGGHEQYF.

The chain employs TRBV7-9 and TRBJ2-7; 7 nucleotides align to TRBD2. The CDR3 spans 16 residues. Germline loops: CDR1 SEHNR, CDR2 FQNEAQ (reference sequence). J was trimmed by 0 bases and V by 4 bases; bases with no gene match: 9. DNA for the CDR3: TGTGCCAGCAGCTCGATATCTAGCGGCCCCTCCTACGAGCAGTACTTC. Translating it yields CASSSISSGPSYEQYF.

The chain combines TRBV4-1 with TRBJ1-2; D is uncertain. V gave up 0 bases and J gave up 8 bases, with 13 bases separating them. The CDR3 spans 14 residues. In germline, CDR1 is MGHRA, CDR2 YSYEKL. CDR3 in amino acids: CASSQDRRVGGYTF. In DNA, the CDR3 is TGCGCCAGCAGCCAAGACAGGAGGGTCGGGGGCTACACCTTC.